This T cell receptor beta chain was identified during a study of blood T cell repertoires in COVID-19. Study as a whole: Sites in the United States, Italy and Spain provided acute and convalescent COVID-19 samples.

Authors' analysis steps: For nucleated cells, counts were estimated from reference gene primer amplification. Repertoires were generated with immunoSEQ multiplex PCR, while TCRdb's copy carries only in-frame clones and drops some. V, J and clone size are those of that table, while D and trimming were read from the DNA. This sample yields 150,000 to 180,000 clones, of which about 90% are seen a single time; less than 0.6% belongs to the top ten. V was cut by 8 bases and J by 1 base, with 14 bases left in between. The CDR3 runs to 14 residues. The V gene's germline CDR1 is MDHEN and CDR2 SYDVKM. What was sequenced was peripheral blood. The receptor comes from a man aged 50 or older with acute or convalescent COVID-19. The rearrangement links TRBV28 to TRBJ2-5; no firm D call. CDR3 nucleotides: TGTGCCAGCTGTAAACTCGACTTCCAAGAGACCCAGTACTTC. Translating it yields CASCKLDFQETQYF.